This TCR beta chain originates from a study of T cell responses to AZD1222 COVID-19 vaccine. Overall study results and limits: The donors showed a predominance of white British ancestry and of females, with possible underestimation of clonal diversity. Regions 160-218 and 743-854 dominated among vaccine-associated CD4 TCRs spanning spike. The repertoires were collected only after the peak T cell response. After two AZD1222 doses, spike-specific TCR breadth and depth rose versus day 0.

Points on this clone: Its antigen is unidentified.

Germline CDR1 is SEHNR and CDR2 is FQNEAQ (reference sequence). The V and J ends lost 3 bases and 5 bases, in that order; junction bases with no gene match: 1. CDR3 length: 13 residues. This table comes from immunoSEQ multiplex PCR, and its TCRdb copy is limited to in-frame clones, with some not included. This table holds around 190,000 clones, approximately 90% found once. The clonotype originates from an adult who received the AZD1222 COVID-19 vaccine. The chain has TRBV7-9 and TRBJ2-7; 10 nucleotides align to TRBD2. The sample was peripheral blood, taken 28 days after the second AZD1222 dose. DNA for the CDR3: TGTGCCAGCAGCTTTACTAGCGGGAACGAGCAGTACTTC. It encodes CASSFTSGNEQYF.